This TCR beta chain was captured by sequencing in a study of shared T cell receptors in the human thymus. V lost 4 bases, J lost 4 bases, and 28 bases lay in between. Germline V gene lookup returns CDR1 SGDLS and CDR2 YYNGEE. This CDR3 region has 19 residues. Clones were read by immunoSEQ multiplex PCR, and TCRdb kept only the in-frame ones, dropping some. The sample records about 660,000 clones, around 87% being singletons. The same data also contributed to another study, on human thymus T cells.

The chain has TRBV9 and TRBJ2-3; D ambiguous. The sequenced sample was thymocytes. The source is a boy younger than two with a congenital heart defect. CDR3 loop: CASSPPRRRGYPTPDTQYF. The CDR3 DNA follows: TGTGCCAGCAGCCCCCCAAGGCGAAGAGGCTACCCCACACCAGATACGCAGTATTTT. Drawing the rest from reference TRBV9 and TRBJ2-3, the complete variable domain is DSGVTQTPKHLITATGQRVTLRCSPRSGDLSVYWYQQSLDQGLQFLIQYYNGEERAKGNILERFSAQQFPDLHSELNLSSLELGDSALYFCASSPPRRRGYPTPDTQYFGPGTRLTVL.